This T cell receptor (beta chain) emerged from a study of T cells in Graves' hyperthyroidism and ophthalmopathy (dated by TCRdb to the late 2010s). Turning to the overall study: Peripheral blood samples were taken at the time of initial diagnosis, prior to any treatment. To identify distinguishing TCR V-J signatures, a discovery cohort of roughly 100 patients was used, comprising 40 to 45 with Graves' ophthalmopathy and some 60 with stable Graves' hyperthyroidism. Prospective prediction of ophthalmopathy was tested in an independent validation cohort of fewer than 20 hyperthyroidism patients and some 17 patients who later progressed to ophthalmopathy. The approximately 100 discovery patients were divided at random into training and test sets in a 7:3 ratio. The study also compared thyroid tissue and blood T-cell repertoires from several Graves' hyperthyroidism patients. After sampling, hyperthyroidism patients received methimazole starting at 30 mg daily, and ophthalmopathy patients received high-dose intravenous methylprednisolone. TCR Vbeta CDR3 sequencing of 130 to 150 peripheral blood samples (over 40 ophthalmopathy, over 70 hyperthyroidism and around 17 progressor patients) is reported in the paper.

V gives up 5 bases and J gives up 5 bases, and the segment between their germline ends measures 18 bases. The germline V gene sets CDR1 to MDHEN and CDR2 to SYDVKM. The CDR3, cysteine through phenylalanine, is 15 amino acids long. Only the CDR3 DNA is retained, 45 bases long and in frame from the first base. Summary of the overall study and its limitations: A model built on a 13 V-J signature distinguished ophthalmopathy from stable hyperthyroidism, reaching about 88% sensitivity and about 81% specificity in cross-validation and 80%/75% in testing. Most expanded thyroid clonotypes (frequency above 0.001) were also detected in blood, suggesting blood repertoires may reflect thyroid immune responses. Sample size was not statistically predetermined, and investigators were not blinded to group allocation. In validation, progression to ophthalmopathy was predicted by the model with roughly 69% sensitivity and roughly 76% specificity, a median of 6.5 months before onset.

Regarding this clonotype: No antigen is known for it. It has no much larger one-base neighbor in the sample; base qualities were not kept.

TCR beta CDR3 regions were amplified from RNA transcripts. A first-round RT-PCR of the TCR CDR3 used the HTBI primer set with the Qiagen OneStep RT-PCR kit. A second multiplex PCR round built the libraries, followed by size selection and purification. The libraries were sequenced on an Illumina HiSeq2000 using paired-end 100 bp reads. The paper's processing steps were these. SOAPnuke was used to process the raw data, removing reads that contained adapters or uncalled bases, had a mean Phred below 15, or lacked an exact match to the constant primer or identifier. High-quality paired reads were merged with COPE v1.2.5, and unique nucleotide sequences were defined as clonotypes. MiTCR v1.1 was used to align the clonotypes against IMGT TRBV, TRBD and TRBJ reference segments. The analysis included only V-J combinations with a frequency above 0.0001, which together covered 99% to 99.2% of the repertoires. A TCS score was defined as the ratio between F50 (clonal expansion) and ExV (chaos), using BLOSUM62-based TCRdist between CDR3 peptides within each V-J. Welch's t-statistics and random forest reduced approximately 520 V-J features to 13, which were used in a naive Bayes classifier (R e1071). TCRdb reprocessed the public reads (quality trimming at Q25 with fastp, clone calling with MiXCR) and kept in-frame beta chains. Rows with one shared CDR3 protein collapse into an entry with the most common genes and DNA. Clone size and V and J calls follow TCRdb, not the original study. In this sample the table shows about 270,000 distinct CDR3 sequences, 15% of which occur a single time. Clones ranked in the top ten supply 30% to 35% of the sample.

The hyperthyroidism patients were between 18 and 65 years old and newly diagnosed, with a disease duration of less than 2 months. Exclusion was applied to patients with uncontrolled infections, other autoimmune diseases, pregnancy or lactation. Diagnoses relied on clinical symptoms, serum thyroxine and TRAb, thyroid ultrasound and orbital computed tomography. Blood from progressor patients was collected at the time of first diagnosis with hyperthyroidism, before any ophthalmopathy symptoms had appeared. Ficoll-Paque density gradient centrifugation was used to isolate PBMCs from around 10 ml of fresh peripheral blood. Progressor patients were initially diagnosed with Graves' hyperthyroidism and developed ophthalmopathy during follow-up. Total RNA was extracted using Trizol reagent, and RNA quality was assessed on an Agilent 2100 Bioanalyzer.

This receptor was taken from a woman aged 50 to 65 with Graves' hyperthyroidism that later progressed to Graves' ophthalmopathy. Sample: blood. Recombination connected TRBV28 to TRBJ1-1; TRBD1 is a weak D gene call, 5 bases matching. The CDR3 in this case is CASSTQFGGGTEAFF. The DNA sequence is given as TGTGCCAGCAGTACCCAGTTTGGGGGGGGAACTGAAGCTTTCTTT.